Presented here are 14 T cell receptor beta chains from one specimen sequenced in a study of shared clonotypes between healthy human individuals. This table comes from immunoSEQ multiplex PCR, and its TCRdb copy is limited to in-frame clones, with some not included. The table shows more than 2,000,000 clones, with 85% to 95% occurring only once. The sample comprised naive CD4+ T cells from PBMCs. Subset reported: CD45RA+ positively selected. The source of these receptors is a man between 18 and 35 years old in good health. Some clones in this sample may be carry-over from other donors' samples.

The rearrangement uses TRBV27 and TRBJ1-1; D gene ambiguous. Germline V gene sequence: CDR1 MNHEY, CDR2 SMNVEV (reference sequence). The V end was cut by 2 bases, the J end by 4 bases, with 14 bases between. The CDR3 has 15 residues. The CDR3 loop reads CASSLKRAWGTEAFF. The CDR3 bases are TGTGCCAGCAGTTTAAAAAGGGCCTGGGGCACTGAAGCTTTCTTT.

The rearrangement uses TRBV7-8 and TRBJ2-1, with 8 nucleotides matching TRBD2. Germline CDR1 is SGHVS and CDR2 is FQNEAQ. This CDR3 contains 13 residues. The junction had 6 bases not matched to a gene; V was cut back by 0 bases and J by 14 bases. This chain's CDR3 is CASSLASGLDEFF. CDR3 DNA sequence: TGTGCCAGCAGCTTAGCCTCGGGACTAGATGAGTTCTTC.

The V call is TRBV19, the J call TRBJ1-1; 7 nucleotides align to TRBD1. CDR1 LNHDA and CDR2 SQIVND come from the germline V gene (reference sequence). This CDR3 is built from 16 residues. Germline trimming cut 4 bases from V and 1 base from J; bases unmatched to any gene: 9. The CDR3 region has the DNA TGTGCCAGTAGTAAGACTATAGGGACAGAGAACACTGAAGCTTTCTTT. This codes for CASSKTIGTENTEAFF.

Worth noting for this clone: The same CDR3 can be traced to other DNA sequences in this sample. CDR3 loop: CASRRGLAYEQYF. The CDR3, as DNA: TGTGCCAGCAGGCGGGGACTAGCCTACGAGCAGTACTTC. V gene TRBV28 combines with J gene TRBJ2-7; TRBD2 matches 8 bases. Germline V gene sequence: CDR1 MDHEN, CDR2 SYDVKM. The V and J ends lost 6 bases and 2 bases, in that order; junction bases with no gene match: 3. There are 13 residues in the CDR3.

V gene TRBV18 combines with J gene TRBJ2-3; 7 bases match TRBD2. This CDR3 contains 16 residues. The V and J ends lost 1 base and 2 bases, in that order; junction bases with no gene match: 6. Germline values: CDR1 KGHSH, CDR2 LQKENI. This CDR3 reads CASSPQLAAITDTQYF. The CDR3 nucleotides read TGTGCCAGCTCACCACAGCTAGCGGCTATCACAGATACGCAGTATTTT.

This chain joins TRBV28 and TRBJ2-5, with D possibly TRBD2 on 5 matching bases. Looked up from germline, CDR1 is MDHEN and CDR2 is SYDVKM. Trimming removed 7 bases from V and 2 bases from J, with 11 bases in between. The CDR3 has 13 residues. CDR3 loop: CASTSRAQETQYF. The CDR3 nucleotides are TGTGCCAGCACCTCGAGGGCACAAGAGACCCAGTACTTC. The complete variable domain, with remaining parts taken from reference TRBV28 and TRBJ2-5, reads DVKVTQSSRYLVKRTGEKVFLECVQDMDHENMFWYRQDPGLGLRLIYFSYDVKMKEKGDIPEGYSVSREKKERFSLILESASTNQTSMYLCASTSRAQETQYFGPGTRLLVL.

The rearrangement links TRBV5-6 to TRBJ2-1; no definite D call. Trimming shortened V by 5 bases and J by 9 bases, and 12 bases separated the two germline ends. Germline loops: CDR1 SGHDT, CDR2 YYEEEE. This CDR3 spans 12 amino acids. The CDR3: CASSIPSGEQFF. CDR3 in DNA: TGTGCCAGCAGTATCCCCTCTGGTGAGCAGTTCTTC. Based on the CDR3 plus reference TRBV5-6 and TRBJ2-1, the full variable domain is DAGVTQSPTHLIKTRGQQVTLRCSPKSGHDTVSWYQQALGQGPQFIFQYYEEEERQRGNFPDRFSGHQFPNYSSELNVNALLLGDSALYLCASSIPSGEQFFGPGTRLTVL.

The chain couples TRBV5-5 to TRBJ2-4, with TRBD1 as a possible D gene (6 bases). Germline V gene sequence: CDR1 SGHKS, CDR2 YYEKEE (reference sequence). This CDR3 contains 13 residues. V shed 0 bases and J shed 9 bases, with 10 bases lying between them. In nucleotides, the CDR3 is TGTGCCAGCAGCTTGGACAGGGTCGGCATTCAGTACTTC. It is translated as CASSLDRVGIQYF.

The chain joins TRBV5-8 to TRBJ1-1; D is unresolved. This CDR3 is built from 12 residues. Germline loops: CDR1 SGHTS, CDR2 YDEGEE. Trimming removed 4 bases from V and 10 bases from J, with 14 bases in between. CDR3 sequence (DNA): TGTGCCAGCAGCGTAGGAGGTTTTAGAGCTTTCTTT. Protein sequence: CASSVGGFRAFF.

In its sample, this clone was seen a few times. The genes are TRBV6-5 and TRBJ1-5; D is unclear. Germline-derived CDR1 and CDR2 are MNHEY and SVGAGI. V lost 2 bases to trimming and J lost 6 bases, with 5 bases between them. This CDR3 is 12 amino acids long. The CDR3 here is CASSYPGQPQHF. The CDR3 DNA is TGTGCCAGCAGTTACCCGGGTCAGCCCCAGCATTTT.

V is TRBV28 and J is TRBJ2-1; no clear D gene. The CDR3 extends over 11 amino acids. Germline CDR1 and CDR2: MDHEN and SYDVKM. V lost 8 bases and J lost 7, with 9 bases in between. CDR3 in DNA: TGTGCCAGCGGCCAGGCAAATGAGCAGTTCTTC. Amino acids: CASGQANEQFF.

A word on this clone: Different DNA sequences within this sample yield the same CDR3. The chain combines TRBV5-1 with TRBJ2-2; a weak D match, TRBD2 (6 bases). With 4 bases removed from V and 0 bases from J, the gap between germline ends came to 10 bases. This CDR3 region has 15 residues. Looked up from germline, CDR1 is SGHRS and CDR2 is YFSETQ. The CDR3 is CASSLGTPNTGELFF. Written as DNA, the CDR3 is TGCGCCAGCAGCCTAGGGACTCCGAACACCGGGGAGCTGTTTTTT.

The V and J genes are TRBV28 and TRBJ1-5; D uncertain. Deletions cut 3 bases from V and 4 bases from J, with 10 bases between. Germline V CDR1 and CDR2: MDHEN, SYDVKM. CDR3 length: 14 amino acids. DNA of the CDR3: TGTGCCAGCAGTTTTCGGGTTAGGAATCAGCCCCAGCATTTT. It yields the protein CASSFRVRNQPQHF.

As for this clone: In the same sample, other DNA sequences code for this CDR3. This sequence joins TRBV5-1 and TRBJ2-7, with 7 bases matching TRBD1. CDR1 and CDR2 from the germline V gene are SGHRS and YFSETQ. The J segment lost 1 base and the V segment lost 7 bases, leaving 5 bases of the junction unmatched. The CDR3 contains 13 residues. CDR3 sequence reads: CASRQGSSYEQYF. CDR3 in DNA: TGCGCCAGCCGACAGGGATCTTCCTACGAGCAGTACTTC.